A selection of T cell receptor beta chains follows, all from one sample in a study of T cell changes during pregnancy in multiple sclerosis. Here immunoSEQ multiplex PCR was the method, and the copy in TCRdb shows in-frame clones only, minus some. The top ten clones hold approximately 0.45% of a sample with fewer than 150,000 clones, less than 97% of them seen once. This specimen was peripheral blood, taken after pregnancy. All receptors derive from a female donor with multiple sclerosis, enrolled in a pregnancy study. Both conserved end residues are part of each CDR3. A D gene is named only where the DNA matches it firmly. Not all rows give a size; the values are once, few, many and, for expanded clones, a class.

j_gene | d_gene | abundance | v_gene | CDR3nt | CDR3aa
TRBJ1-4 | NA | NA | TRBV29-1 | TGCAGCGTTGGACAGGCCTCGAATGAAAAACTGTTTTTT | CSVGQASNEKLFF
TRBJ2-3 | NA | NA | TRBV5-1 | TGCGCCAGCAGCTATACAGAAGATACGCAGTATTTT | CASSYTEDTQYF
TRBJ1-5 | NA | NA | TRBV5-1 | TGCGCCAGCAATCTATGGACAGTGGATCAGCCCCAGCATTTT | CASNLWTVDQPQHF
TRBJ1-4 | TRBD1 | NA | TRBV5-1 | TGCGCCAGCAGCCTCAGACAGGGTGCGGATGAAAAACTGTTTTTT | CASSLRQGADEKLFF
TRBJ2-1 | NA | NA | TRBV5-1 | TGCGCCAGCAAGACAGGGTGGGGACTAGAGGGCAATGAGCAGTTCTTC | CASKTGWGLEGNEQFF
TRBJ2-3 | NA | NA | TRBV10-3 | TGTGCCATCAGTGAAGGGTCTAGCGTAAATACGCAGTATTTT | CAISEGSSVNTQYF
TRBJ2-1 | TRBD2 | NA | TRBV18 | TGTGCCAGCTCAGGACTAGGTACGAGCTCCTACAATGAGCAGTTCTTC | CASSGLGTSSYNEQFF
TRBJ1-4 | NA | NA | TRBV28 | TGTGCCAGCAGTTCTATGTTGGGGGGGTTACATGCAGAGAGGAGTAATGAAAAACTGTTTTTT | CASSSMLGGLHAERSNEKLFF
TRBJ2-5 | TRBD2 | once | TRBV7-9 | TGTGCCAGCAGCTTAGGACTAGCGGGAGCCCAAGAGACCCAGTACTTC | CASSLGLAGAQETQYF
TRBJ2-1 | TRBD1 | NA | TRBV4-2 | TGTGCCAGCAGCCTCGGGACAGGGGACAATGAGCAGTTCTTC | CASSLGTGDNEQFF
TRBJ2-7 | TRBD2 | NA | TRBV7-2 | TGTGCCAGCAGCTTCAGCGGGAGCTACGAGCAGTACTTC | CASSFSGSYEQYF
TRBJ2-5 | NA | NA | TRBV4-1 | TGCGCCAGCAGCCAAGATTGGCTAGCCCAGGCCCAAGAGACCCAGTACTTC | CASSQDWLAQAQETQYF
TRBJ1-1 | NA | NA | TRBV19 | TGTGCCAGTAGTGTAGTTACAGGGACTGAAGCTTTCTTT | CASSVVTGTEAFF
TRBJ2-5 | NA | once | TRBV5-4 | TGTGCCAGCAGGGCGAGGGGGGGGCAAGAGACCCAGTACTTC | CASRARGGQETQYF
TRBJ2-7 | TRBD1 | NA | TRBV15 | TGTGCCACCAGCAGAGGACAGGGAGATTACGAGCAGTACTTC | CATSRGQGDYEQYF
TRBJ2-4 | NA | NA | TRBV27 | TGTGCCAGCAGAGGGACACCGGGAGCCAAAAACATTCAGTACTTC | CASRGTPGAKNIQYF
TRBJ2-3 | NA | NA | TRBV19 | TGTGCCAGTCGTGGGCGAGGCACAGATACGCAGTATTTT | CASRGRGTDTQYF
TRBJ2-3 | TRBD2 | NA | TRBV5-1 | TGCGCCAGCAGCCTGGCCGGACTAGCGGGAGGGGGTGATACGCAGTATTTT | CASSLAGLAGGGDTQYF
TRBJ2-7 | TRBD1 | NA | TRBV10-3 | TGTGCCATCAGTGACCCGACAGGGGGCTCCTACGAGCAGTACTTC | CAISDPTGGSYEQYF
TRBJ2-1 | NA | NA | TRBV5-4 | TGTGCCAGCAGCTTGTGGGTAAGGACTAACGACCACAATGAGCAGTTCTTC | CASSLWVRTNDHNEQFF
TRBJ2-1 | NA | NA | TRBV9 | TGTGCCAGCAGCGTATTTGGGACTTCAGGTAATGAGCAGTTCTTC | CASSVFGTSGNEQFF
TRBJ1-3 | NA | NA | TRBV6-1 | TGTGCCAGCAGAGAAGGAGCTGGAAACACCATATATTTT | CASREGAGNTIYF
TRBJ2-5 | TRBD2 | NA | TRBV28 | TGTGCCAGCAGTTTCTCCACTAGCGGTCAAGAGACCCAGTACTTC | CASSFSTSGQETQYF